This entry lists 10 T cell receptor beta chains sequenced from one sample in a study of shared clonotypes between healthy human individuals. Here immunoSEQ multiplex PCR was the method, and the copy in TCRdb shows in-frame clones only, minus some. The repertoire has about 360,000 clones, around 79% of them found once; the top ten carry about 9.4%. Material for sequencing was memory CD4+ T cells sorted from blood. As for subset: CD45RA-negative fraction. These receptors were collected from a man aged 30 to 45 in good health.

The sample holds a few counts of this clone. The genes are TRBV5-1 and TRBJ2-4; no reliable D call. From germline, CDR1 is SGHRS and CDR2 YFSETQ. The CDR3 is 13 amino acids. The ends were cut back, 0 bases at V and 8 bases at J, with 9 bases in the middle. In nucleotides, the CDR3 is TGCGCCAGCAGCTTGGTTCGACGGGACATTCAGTACTTC. The encoded protein is CASSLVRRDIQYF.

This clone was seen only a few times. The junction departs from germline at one end; a sequencing error may be responsible. This rearrangement joins TRBV5-6 to TRBJ1-2; D perhaps matches TRBD1 (6 bases). Per germline, CDR1 SGHDT and CDR2 YYEEEE. CDR3 size: 12 residues. Here the CDR3 DNA reads TGTGCCAGCAGCCAAGGACAGTTTGGCTTCACCTTC. It codes for CASSQGQFGFTF.

This clone was observed a single time. The chain uses TRBV28 and TRBJ1-5, with 11 nucleotides matching TRBD1. CDR3 length equals 15 residues. Per germline, CDR1 MDHEN and CDR2 SYDVKM. V shed 10 bases and J 5 bases; nucleotides not matched to a gene: 10. The CDR3 DNA is TGTGCCACCATGCGGGGACAGGGGGAGTATCAGCCCCAGCATTTT. Translated: CATMRGQGEYQPQHF. Supplemented by reference TRBV28 and TRBJ1-5, the full variable domain reads DVKVTQSSRYLVKRTGEKVFLECVQDMDHENMFWYRQDPGLGLRLIYFSYDVKMKEKGDIPEGYSVSREKKERFSLILESASTNQTSMYLCATMRGQGEYQPQHFGDGTRLSIL.

A few counts support this clone. The genes are TRBV2 and TRBJ2-3; a possible D gene is TRBD2 (6 bases). The CDR3 has 16 residues. Germline CDR1 is SNHLY and CDR2 is FYNNEI. The V end was cut by 6 bases, the J end by 6 bases, with 22 bases between. CDR3 residues: CASRLDGGGRWDTQYF. CDR3 in DNA: TGTGCCAGCAGACTGGATGGAGGTGGGAGGTGGGATACGCAGTATTTT.

The chain carries TRBV2 and TRBJ2-1; 10 positions match TRBD2. Germline trimming cut 3 bases from V and 4 bases from J; bases unmatched to any gene: 6. The CDR3 runs 16 residues. Germline CDR1 reads SNHLY; CDR2 reads FYNNEI. CDR3 sequence (DNA): TGTGCCAGCAGTGATCTAGCGGGAGTAGAATACAATGAGCAGTTCTTC. Translated: CASSDLAGVEYNEQFF.

J is TRBJ2-7 and V is TRBV28; possibly TRBD1 or TRBD2 for D (5 bases each). V lost 5 bases and J 4 bases, leaving 18 bases between the germline ends. Germline V lookup: CDR1 MDHEN, CDR2 SYDVKM. The CDR3 loop spans 15 amino acids. The CDR3 DNA sequence: TGTGCCAGCAGTAGACCCGGGGCCACTTCTTACGAGCAGTACTTC. Translated: CASSRPGATSYEQYF.

This rearrangement joins TRBV7-2 to TRBJ2-3, with D possibly being TRBD2 (5 bases). V lost 3 bases and J lost 0, with 13 bases in between. There are 16 residues in the CDR3. Looked up from germline, CDR1 is SGHTA and CDR2 is FQGNSA. Written as DNA, the CDR3 is TGTGCCAGCAGCTTCCCCAGCGGAGGCAGCACAGATACGCAGTATTTT. Amino acid sequence: CASSFPSGGSTDTQYF.

The chain combines TRBV4-1 with TRBJ1-4, with D hard to call. The V end lost 0 bases, the J end lost 8 bases, and 13 bases lay between the germline ends. The V gene's germline CDR1 is MGHRA and CDR2 YSYEKL. The CDR3 totals 15 residues. CDR3 region: CASSQDLSKREKLFF. The CDR3 DNA follows: TGCGCCAGCAGCCAAGATCTGTCGAAACGGGAAAAACTGTTTTTT.

The chain uses TRBV5-1 and TRBJ2-2; D might be TRBD1 (5 bases). Trimming took off 4 bases at V and 7 bases at J, with 8 bases between the two ends. Germline assignment: CDR1 SGHRS and CDR2 YFSETQ. The CDR3 runs to 12 residues. CDR3 nucleotides: TGCGCCAGCAGCCAAAGGGGCGGGGAGCTGTTTTTT. Its protein is CASSQRGGELFF.

The chain is built from TRBV7-2 and TRBJ2-2; 11 nucleotides agree with TRBD1. V lost 7 bases and J lost 5; bases outside the gene matches: 9. The CDR3 is 16 residues long. Looked up from germline, CDR1 is SGHTA and CDR2 is FQGNSA. CDR3 sequence (DNA): TGTGCCAGCATTTTAACCGGGACAGGGGGAACCGGGGAGCTGTTTTTT. It is translated as CASILTGTGGTGELFF.